These 20 T cell receptor beta chains were all obtained from the same sample, sequenced in a study of blood T cell repertoires in COVID-19. Generated by immunoSEQ multiplex PCR, the TCRdb table keeps only in-frame clones and is missing some. This table holds a few hundred thousand clones, more than 85% found once. The sequencing sample was made of peripheral blood. These receptors all come from a person aged 18-35 years with COVID-19, enrolled during active disease.

This clone was counted ten times or more. The chain carries TRBV5-5 and TRBJ2-7, with a possible D match to TRBD1 (5 bases). The CDR3 loop spans 15 amino acids. Germline CDR1 reads SGHKS; CDR2 reads YYEKEE (reference sequence). V was pared by 4 bases and J by 1 base, with 15 bases between. The DNA for the CDR3 is TGTGCCAGCAGCGTTGATACAGGTCTATCCTACGAGCAGTACTTC. This sequence encodes CASSVDTGLSYEQYF. The variable domain in full, with the rest retrieved from reference TRBV5-5 and TRBJ2-7, is DAGVTQSPTHLIKTRGQQVTLRCSPISGHKSVSWYQQVLGQGPQFIFQYYEKEERGRGNFPDRFSARQFPNYSSELNVNALLLGDSALYLCASSVDTGLSYEQYFGPGTRLTVT.

The rearrangement joins TRBV27 to TRBJ2-1; TRBD1 matches 7 bases. Trimming took 5 bases from V and 0 from J; bases not matched to a gene: 4. The CDR3 totals 15 residues. Germline V gene data show CDR1 as MNHEY and CDR2 as SMNVEV (reference sequence). Here the CDR3 DNA reads TGTGCCAGCAGTCCGCAGGGGGTCTCCTACAATGAGCAGTTCTTC. Its translation: CASSPQGVSYNEQFF.

The chain recombines TRBV7-2 with TRBJ2-2; 9 nucleotides align to TRBD2. Losses at the gene ends were 0 bases for V and 6 bases for J; bases not matched to a gene: 2. The germline V gene has CDR1 SGHTA and CDR2 FQGNSA. The CDR3 is 15 residues long. The chain's CDR3 is CASSLASGSAGELFF. As DNA, the CDR3 is TGTGCCAGCAGCTTAGCTAGCGGGAGTGCCGGGGAGCTGTTTTTT.

This CDR3 reads CASSQEEGGTYNEQFF. DNA for the CDR3: TGCGCCAGCAGCCAAGAGGAAGGCGGGACTTACAATGAGCAGTTCTTC. The chain carries TRBV4-1 and TRBJ2-1, with D possibly matching TRBD2 (6 bases). This CDR3 is built from 16 residues. The germline CDR1 and CDR2 sequences are MGHRA and YSYEKL. V dropped 0 bases and J dropped 4 bases, with 13 bases sitting between them.

The CDR3 bases are TGTGCCAGCAGTAATCGACCGGGGGGCTACAATGAGCAGTTCTTC. Its translation is CASSNRPGGYNEQFF. This chain connects TRBV6-5 to TRBJ2-1; 7 bases agree with TRBD2. Trimming cost V 5 bases and J 3 bases; bases outside gene matches: 7. The CDR3 totals 15 residues. Germline lookup yields CDR1 MNHEY and CDR2 SVGAGI.

The chain recombines TRBV2 with TRBJ1-2, with D perhaps matching TRBD1 (5 bases). CDR3 length: 15 residues. Germline V CDR1 and CDR2: SNHLY, FYNNEI. Trimming took off 1 base at V and 5 bases at J, with 14 bases between the two ends. CDR3 DNA: TGTGCCAGCAGTGAAGTGCCAGGGTCTTTGTATGGCTACACCTTC. Translated: CASSEVPGSLYGYTF. Using reference TRBV2 and TRBJ1-2 for the parts outside the CDR3, the full variable domain is EPEVTQTPSHQVTQMGQEVILRCVPISNHLYFYWYRQILGQKVEFLVSFYNNEISEKSEIFDDQFSVERPDGSNFTLKIRSTKLEDSAMYFCASSEVPGSLYGYTFGSGTRLTVV.

This clone came up once. The chain joins TRBV19 to TRBJ1-5, with D possibly being TRBD1 (5 bases). The CDR3 runs 13 residues. Germline V gene lookup returns CDR1 LNHDA and CDR2 SQIVND (reference sequence). V was shortened by 6 bases and J by 5 bases, with 11 bases between the two germline ends. CDR3: CASRWGGDQPQHF. The CDR3 region has the DNA TGTGCCAGTAGATGGGGGGGGGATCAGCCCCAGCATTTT. Combining the CDR3 with reference TRBV19 and TRBJ1-5 gives the whole variable domain DGGITQSPKYLFRKEGQNVTLSCEQNLNHDAMYWYRQDPGQGLRLIYYSQIVNDFQKGDIAEGYSVSREKKESFPLTVTSAQKNPTAFYLCASRWGGDQPQHFGDGTRLSIL.

J is TRBJ2-5 and V is TRBV4-1; D perhaps matches TRBD1 (6 bases). The CDR3 contains 15 residues. Germline V gene lookup returns CDR1 MGHRA and CDR2 YSYEKL. V was trimmed by 3 bases and J by 5 bases, leaving 16 bases between them. The CDR3 is CASSQSRGVGETQYF. CDR3 in DNA: TGCGCCAGCAGCCAGAGCAGGGGAGTGGGGGAGACCCAGTACTTC.

The rearrangement joins TRBV14 to TRBJ2-7; the match to TRBD1 covers 10 bases. The CDR3 is 16 residues long. The J segment lost 3 bases and the V segment lost 5 bases, leaving 10 bases of the junction unmatched. Germline V gene data show CDR1 as SGHDN and CDR2 as FVKESK. The CDR3 nucleotides are TGTGCCAGCAGCTCTAGGACAGGGGGATTCTTCTACGAGCAGTACTTC. It is translated as CASSSRTGGFFYEQYF.

The J gene is TRBJ1-2, the V gene TRBV15; 7 bases fit TRBD1. Germline assignment: CDR1 LNHNV and CDR2 YYDKDF (reference sequence). The V and J ends lost 4 bases and 0 bases, in that order; junction bases with no gene match: 8. The CDR3 runs to 16 residues. This CDR3 reads CATSIDRDRANYGYTF. DNA for the CDR3: TGTGCCACCAGCATTGACCGGGACAGAGCTAACTATGGCTACACCTTC.

The gene calls are TRBV21-1 and TRBJ2-3; the D call of TRBD2 is as the table states it, not checked on the DNA. TRBV21-1 is assigned pseudogene status. The CDR3 contains 18 residues. The CDR3, as DNA: TGTGCCAGCAGCTCTAGTTCTACTAGCGGGAGTTTCCCAGATACGCAGTATTTT. Translating gives CASSSSSTSGSFPDTQYF.

This clone was observed once. The rearrangement links TRBV5-4 to TRBJ2-1, with D possibly matching TRBD2 (6 bases). Germline values: CDR1 SGHNT, CDR2 YYREEE (reference sequence). V gave up 0 bases and J gave up 9 bases, with 13 bases separating them. This CDR3 is 14 amino acids long. The CDR3 sequence is CASSLARFSGEQFF. The CDR3 bases are TGTGCCAGCAGCTTGGCAAGGTTTAGCGGTGAGCAGTTCTTC.

CDR3 in DNA: TGTGCAAGTCGCTTAGCAGCTCCTAAACTGTTTTTT. Encoded protein: CASRLAAPKLFF. V and J are TRBV12-2 and TRBJ1-4. TRBV12-2 is marked as a pseudogene. The CDR3 sequence is 12 residues long.

This clone was detected only once. The genes are TRBV19 and TRBJ2-3; TRBD2 might be the D (7 bases). Germline CDR1 and CDR2: LNHDA and SQIVND (reference sequence). CDR3 size: 15 residues. Trimming removed 5 bases from V and 1 base from J, with 13 bases in between. The CDR3 here is CASSLGGAGTDTQYF. The CDR3 DNA reads as TGTGCCAGTAGTCTGGGGGGGGCCGGCACAGATACGCAGTATTTT.

The table lists this clone with a few counts. V usage is TRBV6-2 or TRBV6-3 and J usage is TRBJ1-5; D ambiguous. Germline V lookup: CDR1 MNHEY, CDR2 SVGEGT. Trimming cost V 2 bases and J 0 bases, with 5 bases left between them. The CDR3 contains 14 residues. CDR3 in amino acids: CASSYRGSNQPQHF. Here the CDR3 DNA reads TGTGCCAGCAGTTACCGGGGTAGCAATCAGCCCCAGCATTTT.

This chain joins TRBV15 and TRBJ2-7; TRBD1 matches 8 bases. The CDR3 runs to 14 residues. CDR1 is LNHNV and CDR2 is YYDKDF in the germline V gene (reference sequence). Trimming cost V 3 bases and J 2 bases; bases outside gene matches: 3. The chain's CDR3 is CATSRGTGPYEQYF. The CDR3 DNA sequence: TGTGCCACCAGCAGGGGGACAGGTCCCTACGAGCAGTACTTC. The entire variable domain, with the rest obtained from reference TRBV15 and TRBJ2-7, is as follows: DAMVIQNPRYQVTQFGKPVTLSCSQTLNHNVMYWYQQKSSQAPKLLFHYYDKDFNNEADTPDNFQSRRPNTSFCFLDIRSPGLGDTAMYLCATSRGTGPYEQYFGPGTRLTVT.

The chain couples TRBV30 to TRBJ2-7; D gene unclear. Per the germline V gene, CDR1 is GTSNPN and CDR2 is SVGIG (reference sequence). The CDR3 is made up of 15 amino acids. Trimming left V 2 bases short and J 3 bases short, with 17 bases between. CDR3: CAWSLIQETVYEQYF. CDR3 sequence (DNA): TGTGCCTGGAGTTTAATCCAGGAAACCGTCTACGAGCAGTACTTC.

Comment on this clone: Other DNA sequences in this sample translate to the same CDR3. The chain recombines TRBV24-1 with TRBJ2-1, with TRBD2 as a possible D gene (6 bases). The CDR3 sequence is 12 residues long. Per germline, CDR1 KGHDR and CDR2 SFDVKD. Trimming shortened V by 8 bases and J by 4 bases, and 8 bases separated the two germline ends. CDR3 amino acids: CATKGLYNEQFF. The CDR3 DNA sequence: TGTGCCACCAAGGGACTTTACAATGAGCAGTTCTTC.

The chain recombines TRBV4-1 with TRBJ1-2, with D unclear. Trimming shortened V by 0 bases and J by 4 bases, and 12 bases separated the two germline ends. CDR1 is MGHRA and CDR2 is YSYEKL in the germline V gene. The CDR3 runs to 15 residues. This CDR3 reads CASSQEQKDFYGYTF. The DNA of the CDR3 is TGCGCCAGCAGCCAAGAACAGAAGGACTTCTATGGCTACACCTTC.

The sample holds one count of this clone. The CDR3 sequence is CASSPMTGDQETQYF. CDR3 nucleotides: TGCGCCAGCAGCCCAATGACAGGGGATCAAGAGACCCAGTACTTC. This chain uses TRBV4-1 with TRBJ2-5; 8 bases match TRBD1. The CDR3 loop spans 15 amino acids. Trimming removed 4 bases from V and 2 bases from J; junction bases left unmatched: 6. The germline gives CDR1 MGHRA, CDR2 YSYEKL.